A selection of T cell receptor beta chains follows, all from one sample in a study of blood T cell repertoires in COVID-19. Measured with immunoSEQ multiplex PCR; TCRdb has only the in-frame clones, and not every one. The table lists approximately 350,000 clones, over 80% of them singletons. Sequencing input: PBMCs or T cells enriched from blood (not recorded which). The receptors stem from a woman in her forties or fifties who had recovered from COVID-19. The conserved cysteine and the conserved F or W are not part of the CDR3 here. Each record gives: V gene, J gene, CDR3 protein.

TRBV2	TRBJ2-2	ASSTGGALSTGELF
TRBV4-1	TRBJ1-5	ASSQDRLGNQPQH
TRBV13	TRBJ1-2	ASSLGGSAGNYGYT
TRBV18	TRBJ1-1	ASSTAQGTTEAF
TRBV30	TRBJ1-2	AWSRTEGGEGYT
TRBV3-1/TRBV3-2	TRBJ2-1	ASSQVAYNEQF
TRBV14	TRBJ2-7	AKSTSGSFYEQY
TRBV4-1	TRBJ2-3	ASSQDPGTTDTQY
TRBV18	TRBJ1-1	ASTGQADTEAF
TRBV5-6	TRBJ1-1	ASSQTGGRRIGKAF
TRBV9	TRBJ2-7	ASSVGGLATEQY
TRBV7-6	TRBJ2-3	ASSLLAGGPPDTQY
TRBV7-3	TRBJ2-1	ASSYSGGSSYNEQF
TRBV5-1	TRBJ1-4	ASSLATGSTTNEKLF
TRBV6-5	TRBJ1-2	ASSYSFRGSYGYT
TRBV3-1/TRBV3-2	TRBJ2-2	ASSQVRQSTGELF